Each of the 21 T cell receptor beta chains below was sequenced from the same sample in a study of T-cell reconstitution after alpha-beta-depleted transplantation in children. Unique molecular identifiers were built into the TCRbeta library. TCRdb passed the PCR reads through MiXCR, listing each CDR3 protein once. This table holds hundreds of thousands of distinct CDR3 sequences, 9.5% to 15% found once. The sample was PBMCs from the stem cell graft donor, taken from the stem cell graft. Source of these receptors: a human donor who donated a stem cell graft to a child with acute lymphoblastic leukemia.

This clonotype was counted at least ten times. The chain uses TRBV7-9 and TRBJ2-5; the D gene is possibly TRBD2 (6 bases). Germline-derived CDR1 and CDR2 are SEHNR and FQNEAQ (reference sequence). The CDR3 has 15 residues. V was trimmed by 5 bases and J by 2 bases, leaving 15 bases between them. The CDR3 loop is CASSPRGRQQETQYF. The CDR3 nucleotides read TGTGCCAGCAGCCCCCGAGGGAGGCAGCAAGAGACCCAGTACTTC. The variable domain in full, with the rest retrieved from reference TRBV7-9 and TRBJ2-5, is DTGVSQNPRHKITKRGQNVTFRCDPISEHNRLYWYRQTLGQGPEFLTYFQNEAQLEKSRLLSDRFSAERPKGSFSTLEIQRTEQGDSAMYLCASSPRGRQQETQYFGPGTRLLVL.

A few counts support this clonotype. This chain links TRBV5-1 with TRBJ2-3, with 10 bases identical to TRBD2. The trim removed 3 bases at V and 4 bases at J, leaving 5 bases unmatched. The CDR3 is 15 amino acids. The V gene's germline CDR1 is SGHRS and CDR2 YFSETQ. DNA for the CDR3: TGCGCCAGCAGCTCTCTAGCGGGAGTGTCAGATACGCAGTATTTT. Translating gives CASSSLAGVSDTQYF.

Concerning this clonotype: Just one base apart from a much larger clone, this may be a read error. The V and J genes are TRBV4-3 and TRBJ1-5; D possibly matches TRBD1 or TRBD2 (5 bases each). The closer fit of TRBJ2-3 to the DNA end suggests the J call may be wrong. The V gene's germline CDR1 is LGHNA and CDR2 YSLEER. The CDR3 covers 15 residues. CDR3 bases: TGCGCCAGCAGCCCAGGGCGTGGAGGCAATCAGCCCCAGTATTTT. It codes for CASSPGRGGNQPQYF.

This clonotype appeared many times. This chain links TRBV6-2 or TRBV6-3 with TRBJ2-5; D remains ambiguous. Germline values: CDR1 MNHEY, CDR2 SVGEGT. The CDR3 has 13 amino acids. The V end lost 0 bases, the J end lost 2 bases, and 4 bases lay between the germline ends. CDR3 bases: TGTGCCAGCAGTTACTCGGAGCAAGAGACCCAGTACTTC. Encoded protein: CASSYSEQETQYF.

The chain joins TRBV18 to TRBJ1-4, with unresolved D. V was pared by 4 bases and J by 5 bases, with 8 bases between. The V gene's germline CDR1 is KGHSH and CDR2 LQKENI. There are 13 residues in the CDR3. The CDR3 DNA sequence: TGTGCCAGCTCACGATCCTGGAATGAAAAACTGTTTTTT. Amino acid sequence: CASSRSWNEKLFF.

In this sample, this clonotype turned up many times. V and J are TRBV14 and TRBJ1-2; D uncertain. The germline V and J ends were trimmed by 2 bases and 2 bases, with 3 bases remaining between them. Germline loops: CDR1 SGHDN, CDR2 FVKESK. The CDR3 has 12 amino acids. The CDR3 DNA reads as TGTGCCAGCAGCCAATACAACTATGGCTACACCTTC. The encoded protein is CASSQYNYGYTF.

The table lists this clonotype with many counts. The rearrangement joins TRBV12-3 or TRBV12-4 to TRBJ2-2; no clear D. Trimming removed 3 bases at V and 6 bases at J, with 5 bases between. The CDR3 consists of 12 residues. The CDR3 here is CASSFGSGELFF. CDR3 coding DNA: TGTGCCAGCAGTTTTGGATCCGGGGAGCTGTTTTTT.

The genes are TRBV6-5 and TRBJ1-2; D gene ambiguous. V lost 5 bases to trimming and J lost 6 bases, with 10 bases between them. The CDR3 covers 12 residues. CDR1 is MNHEY, CDR2 SVGAGI, per germline. Here the CDR3 reads CASSRVGDGYTF. The CDR3 region has the DNA TGTGCCAGCAGTCGGGTCGGGGATGGCTACACCTTC.

This clonotype was counted many times. The rearrangement uses TRBV5-1 and TRBJ2-1; a possible D gene is TRBD1 (5 bases). V was pared by 4 bases and J by 7 bases, with 12 bases between. Germline-derived CDR1 and CDR2 are SGHRS and YFSETQ. The CDR3 spans 13 residues. CDR3 in amino acids: CASSGASRNEQFF. The CDR3 region has the DNA TGCGCCAGCAGCGGGGCGAGTAGGAATGAGCAGTTCTTC. The full variable domain, with the rest looked up from reference TRBV5-1 and TRBJ2-1, is KAGVTQTPRYLIKTRGQQVTLSCSPISGHRSVSWYQQTPGQGLQFLFEYFSETQRNKGNFPGRFSGRQFSNSRSEMNVSTLELGDSALYLCASSGASRNEQFFGPGTRLTVL.

This clonotype was counted many times. The V call is TRBV28, the J call TRBJ2-7; no reliable D call. V shed 2 bases and J shed 7 bases, with 9 bases lying between them. Germline values: CDR1 MDHEN, CDR2 SYDVKM. This CDR3 comprises 12 residues. For the CDR3, the DNA is TGTGCCAGCAGTTTAATCAGCGTGGAGCAGTACTTC. Its protein product is CASSLISVEQYF.

This clonotype was seen repeatedly, ten times or more. The V gene is TRBV6-4, the J gene TRBJ1-2; no clear D. Germline V lookup: CDR1 MRHNA, CDR2 SNTAGT. Trimming stripped 3 bases from V and 7 bases from J, with 9 bases between. This CDR3 comprises 12 residues. The CDR3 protein is CASSDRTVGYTF. CDR3 bases: TGTGCCAGCAGTGATAGGACGGTTGGCTACACCTTC.

This clonotype was picked up many times. This chain uses TRBV7-9 with TRBJ2-7; D could derive from TRBD1 or TRBD2 (5 bases each). CDR1 and CDR2 (germline): SEHNR, FQNEAQ (reference sequence). This CDR3 contains 13 residues. V lost 0 bases, J lost 4 bases, and 7 bases lay in between. The CDR3 is CASSLAGEYEQYF. The CDR3 bases are TGTGCCAGCAGCTTAGCAGGGGAGTACGAGCAGTACTTC.

A word on this clonotype: This may be a read error, as it is one base from a much larger clone. The gene calls are TRBV27 and TRBJ1-1, with D hard to call. The CDR3 runs to 13 residues. Germline V lookup: CDR1 MNHEY, CDR2 SMNVEV (reference sequence). Trimming shortened V by 2 bases and J by 6 bases, and 10 bases separated the two germline ends. The CDR3 nucleotides read TGTGCCAGCAGTTTAACTCGTACCCCTGAAGCTTTCTTT. As protein: CASSLTRTPEAFF.

This clonotype came up many times. The rearrangement links TRBV20-1 to TRBJ2-2; TRBD2 is a possible D gene (6 bases). V was clipped by 1 base and J by 3 bases, with 12 bases between them. Germline V gene data show CDR1 as DFQATT and CDR2 as SNEGSKA (reference sequence). There are 15 residues in the CDR3. The CDR3 coding sequence is TGCAGTGCTAGAGGAGGGTGGGAGGACACCGGGGAGCTGTTTTTT. Encoded protein: CSARGGWEDTGELFF.

This chain connects TRBV4-2 to TRBJ2-7; D may correspond to TRBD1 or TRBD2 (5 bases each). The CDR3 consists of 13 residues. Germline-derived CDR1 and CDR2 are LGHNA and YNFKEQ. V lost 3 bases and J 2 bases, leaving 8 bases between the germline ends. This chain's CDR3 is CASSQGEAYEQYF. CDR3 coding DNA: TGTGCCAGCAGCCAGGGGGAAGCCTACGAGCAGTACTTC.

The sample holds many counts of this clonotype. The rearrangement joins TRBV2 to TRBJ1-2; weak D call: TRBD1 (5 bases). CDR1 and CDR2 from the germline V gene are SNHLY and FYNNEI. The CDR3 has 13 amino acids. CDR3 residues: CVAELTVMSGYTF. DNA for the CDR3: TGTGTCGCCGAGCTGACAGTAATGAGTGGCTACACCTTC.

The chain is built from TRBV7-2 and TRBJ2-7; TRBD2 agrees at 8 bases. V lost 6 bases, J lost 2 bases, and 12 bases stayed unmatched. The CDR3 runs to 16 residues. Per the germline V gene, CDR1 is SGHTA and CDR2 is FQGNSA. This chain's CDR3 is CASSRTGSGIPYEQYF. DNA of the CDR3: TGTGCCAGCAGTCGAACGGGTAGCGGGATCCCCTACGAGCAGTACTTC.

This clonotype was observed many times. V usage is TRBV12-3 or TRBV12-4 and J usage is TRBJ2-4; D is ambiguous. The length of the CDR3 is 16 residues. Trimming shortened V by 6 bases and J by 0 bases, and 15 bases separated the two germline ends. CDR3 bases: TGTGCCAGCAGCCCCGGATCGCTTATAGCCAAAAACATTCAGTACTTC. The encoded protein is CASSPGSLIAKNIQYF.

This clonotype was counted many times. The chain links TRBV29-1 to TRBJ1-1, with D perhaps matching TRBD1 (6 bases). Per the germline V gene, CDR1 is SQVTM and CDR2 is ANQGSEA. V was pared by 5 bases and J by 6 bases, with 22 bases between. This CDR3 has 15 residues. The CDR3 nucleotides read TGCAGCGTTTTTAGTAGGGCAGGGGAGTCTGCTGAAGCTTTCTTT. Translating gives CSVFSRAGESAEAFF.

This clonotype was detected ten times or more. The chain couples TRBV14 to TRBJ1-3; D unresolved. Germline CDR1 is SGHDN and CDR2 is FVKESK. The CDR3 is 14 amino acids. Trimming stripped 3 bases from V and 0 bases from J, with 6 bases between. The DNA for the CDR3 is TGTGCCAGCAGCCAGGCGAGCTCTGGAAACACCATATATTTT. Translated, it gives CASSQASSGNTIYF.

This clonotype occurred many times. This chain uses TRBV20-1 with TRBJ1-5; unclear D gene. Trimming left V 7 bases short and J 1 base short, with 8 bases between. CDR3 length: 12 amino acids. From germline, CDR1 is DFQATT and CDR2 SNEGSKA (reference sequence). CDR3 nucleotides: TGCAGTGTAGCCCGCAGCAATCAGCCCCAGCATTTT. Translation: CSVARSNQPQHF.